This T cell receptor (beta chain) was identified in a study of shared clonotypes between healthy human individuals. Study in general: CD4 naive and memory got three plates each, CD8 naive two, CD8 memory one.

General study findings and limits: Across a handful of donors, naive CD4 shared 5% to 6%, naive CD8 around 3.8%, memory CD4 roughly 2.3%, memory CD8 0.4% to 0.5%. Non-shared clonotypes displayed generation probabilities falling below those of clonotypes present in all four donors.

CDR1 and CDR2 from the germline V gene are KGHSH and LQKENI. CDR3 length: 16 residues. Trimming took 3 bases from V and 4 from J; bases not matched to a gene: 8. Naive CD45RA+ and memory CD45RA-negative subsets were split from CD4+ cells. With respect to this clone: What it binds is not known.

Data came from immunoSEQ multiplex PCR; TCRdb stores just in-frame clones and leaves some out. The repertoire holds roughly 1,600,000 clones, about 98.5% seen once, with roughly 0.35% in the top ten. The sample consisted of naive CD4+ T cells sorted from blood. Subset: CD45RA+ positively selected. This TCR was sampled from a man aged 25 to 45 in good health. The chain has TRBV18 and TRBJ2-5, with 10 bases matching TRBD2. The CDR3 nucleotides are TGTGCCAGCTCACCCCTCGGAGCGGGAGGGATAGAGACCCAGTACTTC. It translates to CASSPLGAGGIETQYF.